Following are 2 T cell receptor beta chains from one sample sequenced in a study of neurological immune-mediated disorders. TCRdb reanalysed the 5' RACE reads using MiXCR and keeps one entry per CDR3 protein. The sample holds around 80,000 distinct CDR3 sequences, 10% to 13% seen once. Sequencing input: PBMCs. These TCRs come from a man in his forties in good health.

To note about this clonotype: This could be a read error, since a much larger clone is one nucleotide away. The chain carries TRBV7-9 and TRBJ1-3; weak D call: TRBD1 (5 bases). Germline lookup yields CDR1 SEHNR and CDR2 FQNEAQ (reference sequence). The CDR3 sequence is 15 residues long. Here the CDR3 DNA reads TGTGCCAGCAGCCCACCAGGGACCTCTAGAAACACCATATATTTT. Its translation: CASSPPGTSRNTIYF.

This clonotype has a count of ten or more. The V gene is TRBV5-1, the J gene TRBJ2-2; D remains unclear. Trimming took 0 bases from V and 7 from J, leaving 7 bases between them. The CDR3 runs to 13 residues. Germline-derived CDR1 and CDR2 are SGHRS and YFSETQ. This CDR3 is CASSLALVGELFF. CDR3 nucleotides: TGCGCCAGCAGCTTGGCCCTTGTCGGGGAGCTGTTTTTT.